The T cell receptor (beta chain) under discussion was sequenced for a study of OX40 agonist ivuxolimab in advanced cancers. Clones were read by immunoSEQ multiplex PCR, and TCRdb kept only the in-frame ones, dropping some. Here the sample spans approximately 26,000 clones, around four fifths being singletons. Germline V gene sequence: CDR1 SGDLS, CDR2 YYNGEE. The CDR3 length is 15 residues. Trimming left V 0 bases short and J 6 bases short, with 13 bases between. V gene TRBV9 combines with J gene TRBJ1-5, with D possibly being TRBD1 (6 bases). The sequence was obtained from an adult with an advanced solid tumor such as melanoma, head and neck, liver or kidney cancer. This specimen consisted of CD4+ or CD8+ T cells sorted from blood, obtained in a trial of the OX40 agonist ivuxolimab. CDR3 sequence: CASSVGMGRGQPQHF. CDR3 sequence (DNA): TGTGCCAGCAGCGTAGGAATGGGCAGGGGTCAGCCCCAGCATTTT.